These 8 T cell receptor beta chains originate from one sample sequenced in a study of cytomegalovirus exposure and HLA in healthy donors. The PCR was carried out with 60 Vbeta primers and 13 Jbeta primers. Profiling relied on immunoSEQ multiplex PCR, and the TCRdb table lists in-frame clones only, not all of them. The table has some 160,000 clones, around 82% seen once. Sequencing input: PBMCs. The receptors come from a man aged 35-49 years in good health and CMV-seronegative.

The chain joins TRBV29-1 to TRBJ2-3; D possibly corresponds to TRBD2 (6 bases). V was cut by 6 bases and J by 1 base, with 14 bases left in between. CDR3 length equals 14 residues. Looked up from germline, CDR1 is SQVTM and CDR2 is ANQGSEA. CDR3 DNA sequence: TGCAGCGTCGAGAGGTCTAGCGGCACAGATACGCAGTATTTT. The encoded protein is CSVERSSGTDTQYF.

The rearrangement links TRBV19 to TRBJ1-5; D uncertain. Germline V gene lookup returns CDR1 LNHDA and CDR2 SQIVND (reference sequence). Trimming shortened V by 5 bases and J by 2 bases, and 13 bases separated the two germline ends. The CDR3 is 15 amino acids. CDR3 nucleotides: TGTGCCAGTAGTCCAGTCGAGGGAGGCAATCAGCCCCAGCATTTT. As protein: CASSPVEGGNQPQHF.

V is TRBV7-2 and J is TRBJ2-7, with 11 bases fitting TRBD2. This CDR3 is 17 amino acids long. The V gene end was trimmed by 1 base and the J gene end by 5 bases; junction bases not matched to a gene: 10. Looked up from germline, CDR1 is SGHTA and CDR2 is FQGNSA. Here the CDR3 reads CASSLGPSGRKAHEQYF. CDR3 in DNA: TGTGCCAGCAGCTTAGGTCCTAGCGGGAGGAAGGCCCACGAGCAGTACTTC.

CDR3 coding DNA: TGCGCCAGCAGCTTACAGGGGGCGAGTGGAAACACCATATATTTT. Amino acids: CASSLQGASGNTIYF. The rearrangement joins TRBV5-1 to TRBJ1-3, with TRBD1 matching 9 bases. Germline V CDR1 and CDR2: SGHRS, YFSETQ. V was clipped by 2 bases and J by 3 bases; unmatched bases: 3. The CDR3 loop spans 15 amino acids. Full variable domain (remainder filled in from reference TRBV5-1 and TRBJ1-3): KAGVTQTPRYLIKTRGQQVTLSCSPISGHRSVSWYQQTPGQGLQFLFEYFSETQRNKGNFPGRFSGRQFSNSRSEMNVSTLELGDSALYLCASSLQGASGNTIYFGEGSWLTVV.

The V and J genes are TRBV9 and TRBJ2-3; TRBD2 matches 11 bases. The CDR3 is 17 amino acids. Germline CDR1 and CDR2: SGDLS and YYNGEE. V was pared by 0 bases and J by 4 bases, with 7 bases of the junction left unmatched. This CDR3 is CASSVATGTSGPDTQYF. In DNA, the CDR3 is TGTGCCAGCAGCGTAGCTACGGGGACTAGCGGCCCAGATACGCAGTATTTT.

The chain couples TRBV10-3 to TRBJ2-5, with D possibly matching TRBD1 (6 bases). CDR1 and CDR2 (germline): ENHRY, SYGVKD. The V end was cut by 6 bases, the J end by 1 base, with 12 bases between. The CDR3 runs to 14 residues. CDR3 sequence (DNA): TGTGCCATCAGCCCAATGACAGGCCAAGAGACCCAGTACTTC. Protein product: CAISPMTGQETQYF.

CDR3 residues: CASSVEQGYHQPQHF. CDR3 DNA sequence: TGTGCCAGCAGCGTAGAGCAGGGGTACCATCAGCCCCAGCATTTT. The rearrangement links TRBV9 to TRBJ1-5; D may be TRBD1 (6 bases). This CDR3 contains 15 residues. The ends were cut back, 0 bases at V and 5 bases at J, with 12 bases in the middle. Germline V gene sequence: CDR1 SGDLS, CDR2 YYNGEE.

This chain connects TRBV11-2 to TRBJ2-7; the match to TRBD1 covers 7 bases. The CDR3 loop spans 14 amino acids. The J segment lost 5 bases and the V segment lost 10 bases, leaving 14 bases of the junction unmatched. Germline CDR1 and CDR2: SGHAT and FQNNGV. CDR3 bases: TGTGCCACCCAGCTTAATACAGGGGTCGACGAGCAGTACTTC. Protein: CATQLNTGVDEQYF.